Following are 28 T cell receptor beta chains from one sample sequenced in a study of early T cells in non-severe SARS-CoV-2 infection. MiXCR was run by TCRdb on the 5' RACE reads, yielding one entry per CDR3 protein. The sample has 45,000 to 55,000 distinct CDR3 sequences; 5.5% to 6.5% are singletons. Source: whole blood, taken at baseline. The receptors here all came from an adult who was a healthcare worker with PCR-confirmed SARS-CoV-2 infection or an uninfected control (not recorded which).

This clonotype was observed a few times. The chain links TRBV7-6 to TRBJ2-2, with D perhaps TRBD2 (5 bases). The CDR3 length is 14 residues. Per the germline V gene, CDR1 is SGHVS and CDR2 is FNYEAQ. V lost 0 bases, J lost 7 bases, and 9 bases lay in between. CDR3 nucleotide sequence: TGTGCCAGCAGCTTAGCAGAGGGTCGCGGGGAGCTGTTTTTT. This gives the protein CASSLAEGRGELFF.

This chain joins TRBV10-3 and TRBJ2-5; D is perhaps TRBD2 (7 bases). The V end was cut by 11 bases, the J end by 1 base, with 23 bases between. CDR1 and CDR2 from the germline V gene are ENHRY and SYGVKD. The CDR3 loop spans 16 amino acids. The CDR3 nucleotides read TGTGCCCCTCCACGGTCCGCGGGGGCCTGCCAAGAGACCCAGTACTTC. Its translation: CAPPRSAGACQETQYF.

Many counts were recorded for this clonotype. This rearrangement joins TRBV19 to TRBJ2-3; 8 positions match TRBD1. The CDR3 length is 15 residues. Unmatched junction bases numbered 6, after V lost 5 bases and J lost 2 bases. CDR1 is LNHDA, CDR2 SQIVND, per germline (reference sequence). CDR3 DNA: TGTGCCAGTAGTGAGTGGACAGGGCCCACAGATACGCAGTATTTT. It codes for CASSEWTGPTDTQYF.

This clonotype was seen a handful of times. The chain couples TRBV4-3 to TRBJ2-5; TRBD1 aligns across 8 bases. Germline V gene data show CDR1 as LGHNA and CDR2 as YSLEER. This CDR3 has 16 residues. V was pared by 4 bases and J by 4 bases, with 11 bases of the junction left unmatched. The CDR3 sequence is CASSPAGQGARETQYF. The CDR3 DNA follows: TGCGCCAGCAGCCCTGCCGGCCAGGGGGCGAGAGAGACCCAGTACTTC.

This clonotype was picked up a small number of times. This sequence joins TRBV20-1 and TRBJ1-1; possible D gene TRBD1, 5 bases. This CDR3 spans 17 amino acids. Germline CDR1 DFQATT, CDR2 SNEGSKA (reference sequence). Trimming took off 0 bases at V and 5 bases at J, with 22 bases between the two ends. This CDR3 reads CSARDRARAVIRTEAFF. The CDR3 region has the DNA TGCAGTGCTAGAGATCGGGCCAGGGCGGTCATTAGGACTGAAGCTTTCTTT.

This clonotype was detected only a few times. V usage is TRBV11-3 and J usage is TRBJ2-6; D gene uncertain. The CDR3 length is 16 residues. Germline lookup yields CDR1 SGHNT and CDR2 YENEEA. V shed 1 base and J shed 0 bases, with 7 bases lying between them. The CDR3 nucleotides read TGTGCCAGCAGCTTAGCGGCGCTCTCTGGGGCCAACGTCCTGACTTTC. Protein sequence: CASSLAALSGANVLTF.

V and J are TRBV29-1 and TRBJ2-3; 13 bases map to TRBD2. Germline CDR1 and CDR2: SQVTM and ANQGSEA. CDR3 length: 14 residues. Trimming at V came to 7 bases and at J to 6 bases, leaving 7 bases not matched to a gene. In DNA, the CDR3 is TGCAGCGCGAGACTAGCGGGGGGCGTGGATACGCAGTATTTT. Its protein is CSARLAGGVDTQYF.

This clonotype was recorded many times. The rearrangement joins TRBV5-5 to TRBJ1-1; a possible D gene is TRBD1 (5 bases). The germline CDR1 and CDR2 sequences are SGHKS and YYEKEE (reference sequence). With 4 bases removed from V and 0 bases from J, the gap between germline ends came to 19 bases. The CDR3 is 17 residues long. The CDR3 coding sequence is TGTGCCAGCAGCAAGAATTGGGGGGAGTACATGAACACTGAAGCTTTCTTT. Its protein product is CASSKNWGEYMNTEAFF.

At least ten counts were recorded for this clonotype. The chain carries TRBV2 and TRBJ2-1, with 14 nucleotides matching TRBD2. The CDR3 consists of 15 residues. The germline gives CDR1 SNHLY, CDR2 FYNNEI. Trimming cost V 6 bases and J 10 bases; bases outside gene matches: 8. CDR3 sequence reads: CASSQTSGGVGEQFF. CDR3 DNA: TGTGCCAGCAGCCAGACTAGCGGGGGGGTTGGAGAGCAGTTCTTC.

The table lists this clonotype with many counts. The J gene is TRBJ1-5, the V gene TRBV7-2; no clear D gene. Germline values: CDR1 SGHTA, CDR2 FQGNSA. The V gene lost 4 bases and the J gene lost 3 bases, with 10 bases spanning the gap. The length of the CDR3 is 14 residues. The CDR3 coding sequence is TGTGCCAGCAGCTACCGACCGGTCAATCAGCCCCAGCATTTT. Residues: CASSYRPVNQPQHF. Combining the CDR3 with reference TRBV7-2 and TRBJ1-5 gives the whole variable domain GAGVSQSPSNKVTEKGKDVELRCDPISGHTALYWYRQSLGQGLEFLIYFQGNSAPDKSGLPSDRFSAERTGGSVSTLTIQRTQQEDSAVYLCASSYRPVNQPQHFGDGTRLSIL.

This clonotype was detected only a few times. The DNA of the CDR3 is TGTGCCAGCAGCAACCAACAGGGAGGCACTGAAGCTTTCTTT. Its translation is CASSNQQGGTEAFF. This rearrangement joins TRBV4-2 to TRBJ1-1; tentative D call: TRBD1 (6 bases). Germline CDR1 LGHNA, CDR2 YNFKEQ. The CDR3 length is 14 residues. Between the trimmed V and J ends, which lost 5 bases and 4 bases, there was a span of 14 bases.

The chain is built from TRBV6-2 or TRBV6-3 and TRBJ1-6, with TRBD1 identical over 8 bases. V shed 6 bases and J 7 bases; nucleotides not matched to a gene: 8. Per germline, CDR1 MNHEY and CDR2 SVGEGT. This CDR3 comprises 15 residues. The CDR3 DNA reads TGTGCCAGCAGCCCCAGGGGGCAGGGGAATTCACCCCTCCACTTT. The encoded protein is CASSPRGQGNSPLHF.

This clonotype was seen ten or more times. The chain couples TRBV12-3 or TRBV12-4 to TRBJ1-5; maybe TRBD1 (6 bases). The CDR3 contains 15 residues. V was cut by 2 bases and J by 0 bases, with 8 bases left in between. The CDR3 here is CASSLTGPSNQPQHF. The CDR3 DNA follows: TGTGCCAGCAGTTTAACAGGGCCTAGCAATCAGCCCCAGCATTTT.

This clonotype has at least ten counts. The chain is built from TRBV20-1 and TRBJ1-2; 9 nucleotides line up with TRBD1. Germline lookup yields CDR1 DFQATT and CDR2 SNEGSKA (reference sequence). CDR3 size: 13 residues. DNA of the CDR3: TGCAAAACCCGGGGACAGGGCATCTCTGGCTACACCTTC. Translated: CKTRGQGISGYTF.

This clonotype was counted between two and nine times. Written as DNA, the CDR3 is TGTGCCACCAGGCCCTCCGGGACTGAGTATGGCTACACCTTC. This translates into CATRPSGTEYGYTF. This chain uses TRBV24-1 with TRBJ1-2; tentatively, D is TRBD1 (5 bases). With 7 bases removed from V and 5 bases from J, the gap between germline ends came to 16 bases. This CDR3 is 14 amino acids long. Germline V gene lookup returns CDR1 KGHDR and CDR2 SFDVKD.

This clonotype was counted ten times or more. V gene TRBV7-8 combines with J gene TRBJ2-7, with 8 positions matching TRBD1. The CDR3 totals 14 residues. Germline values: CDR1 SGHVS, CDR2 FQNEAQ. Trimming removed 5 bases from V and 5 bases from J; junction bases left unmatched: 8. CDR3 nucleotide sequence: TGTGCCAGCAGCAACCGACAGGGGTACCACGAGCAGTACTTC. Translated: CASSNRQGYHEQYF.

This clonotype was detected ten times or more. The chain links TRBV5-1 to TRBJ2-7, with a tentative D call TRBD2 (6 bases). Trimming took 2 bases from V and 5 from J, leaving 17 bases between them. The germline V gene has CDR1 SGHRS and CDR2 YFSETQ. The CDR3 consists of 15 residues. CDR3: CASSFGGRTNDEQYF. CDR3 DNA: TGCGCCAGCAGCTTCGGAGGACGGACTAACGACGAGCAGTACTTC.

This clonotype was observed at least ten times. The V call is TRBV7-8, the J call TRBJ1-4; D uncertain. Trimming removed 1 base from V and 1 base from J, with 10 bases in between. The CDR3 consists of 16 residues. In germline, CDR1 is SGHVS, CDR2 FQNEAQ. In DNA, the CDR3 is TGTGCCAGCAGCTTAGTAGGGCACAGAACTAATGAAAAACTGTTTTTT. Translated, it gives CASSLVGHRTNEKLFF.

This clonotype was seen repeatedly, ten times or more. V and J are TRBV6-6 and TRBJ1-5; D not resolved. Trimming pared 8 bases from V and 4 bases from J, leaving 9 bases between. This CDR3 is 12 amino acids long. Germline V gives CDR1 MNHNY, CDR2 SVGAGI (reference sequence). Written as DNA, the CDR3 is TGTGCCAGCCAAGGCGGGAATCAGCCCCAGCATTTT. As protein: CASQGGNQPQHF.

This clonotype appeared many times. The V call is TRBV20-1, the J call TRBJ2-3, with 11 bases that match TRBD2. Trimming removed 3 bases from V and 2 bases from J; junction bases left unmatched: 16. The germline CDR1 and CDR2 sequences are DFQATT and SNEGSKA (reference sequence). The CDR3 totals 19 residues. CDR3: CSARGNWASGGTYTDTQYF. CDR3 coding DNA: TGCAGTGCTAGGGGGAATTGGGCTAGCGGGGGGACTTACACAGATACGCAGTATTTT.

The rearrangement links TRBV7-2 to TRBJ2-2; no reliable D call. The CDR3 covers 15 residues. The germline CDR1 and CDR2 sequences are SGHTA and FQGNSA. Deletions cut 7 bases from V and 0 bases from J, with 12 bases between. The CDR3 reads CASKLVVANTGELFF. The CDR3 DNA reads as TGTGCCAGCAAATTGGTTGTCGCGAACACCGGGGAGCTGTTTTTT.

This clonotype came up many times. The genes are TRBV6-5 and TRBJ2-1; TRBD2 aligns across 9 bases. This CDR3 region has 16 residues. Germline CDR1 is MNHEY and CDR2 is SVGAGI. The J segment lost 3 bases and the V segment lost 1 base, leaving 4 bases of the junction unmatched. The CDR3 nucleotides read TGTGCCAGCAGTTACTGGCGGGGGGGCGACTACAATGAGCAGTTCTTC. Translated: CASSYWRGGDYNEQFF.

This clonotype was found many times. The V and J genes are TRBV27 and TRBJ2-5; either TRBD1 or TRBD2 may fit D (5 bases each). The CDR3 runs to 14 residues. Germline values: CDR1 MNHEY, CDR2 SMNVEV (reference sequence). The ends were cut back, 3 bases at V and 4 bases at J, with 12 bases in the middle. The CDR3 is CASSFSGRGETQYF. The CDR3 nucleotides read TGTGCCAGCAGTTTTTCGGGAAGGGGAGAGACCCAGTACTTC.

This clonotype was seen many times. The chain employs TRBV7-6 and TRBJ2-5; D gene uncertain. Trimming removed 4 bases from V and 1 base from J, with 13 bases in between. The CDR3 consists of 15 residues. Per germline, CDR1 SGHVS and CDR2 FNYEAQ. Here the CDR3 reads CASSSGPKPQETQYF. The CDR3, as DNA: TGTGCCAGCAGCTCCGGGCCAAAACCCCAAGAGACCCAGTACTTC.

This clonotype was found many times. The chain is built from TRBV20-1 and TRBJ2-5, with no clear D. From germline, CDR1 is DFQATT and CDR2 SNEGSKA (reference sequence). There are 15 residues in the CDR3. V lost 0 bases to trimming and J lost 1 base, with 12 bases between them. The DNA of the CDR3 is TGCAGTGCTAGAGATAGTAGACTCCCCCAAGAGACCCAGTACTTC. Its protein product is CSARDSRLPQETQYF.

This clonotype has ten or more counts. Written as DNA, the CDR3 is TGTGCCAGCAGCCAAGATCGGGGGAGGGGCTATGGCTACACCTTC. Translating gives CASSQDRGRGYGYTF. The chain is built from TRBV4-2 and TRBJ1-2, with D possibly being TRBD1 (5 bases). The CDR3 spans 15 residues. V lost 0 bases and J 4 bases, leaving 12 bases between the germline ends. CDR1 LGHNA and CDR2 YNFKEQ come from the germline V gene.

V gene TRBV7-9 combines with J gene TRBJ2-7; D unresolved. The CDR3 loop spans 15 amino acids. Trimming removed 5 bases from V and 2 bases from J, with 16 bases in between. The germline gives CDR1 SEHNR, CDR2 FQNEAQ (reference sequence). CDR3 bases: TGTGCCAGCAGCCCCAGGCAGAACTGGACCTACGAGCAGTACTTC. It yields the protein CASSPRQNWTYEQYF.

This clonotype showed up many times. The gene calls are TRBV6-5 and TRBJ2-7; 12 bases line up with TRBD1. CDR3 size: 15 residues. Germline V gives CDR1 MNHEY, CDR2 SVGAGI. V shed 2 bases and J 4 bases; nucleotides not matched to a gene: 3. The CDR3 loop reads CASSYGDRGPYEQYF. For the CDR3, the DNA is TGTGCCAGCAGTTACGGGGACAGGGGGCCGTACGAGCAGTACTTC.